The 5 T cell receptor beta chains below were found in one sample sequenced in a study of cytomegalovirus exposure and HLA in healthy donors. It was with 60 Vbeta and 13 Jbeta primers that the PCR ran. Method: immunoSEQ multiplex PCR; TCRdb's copy keeps in-frame clones and lacks some. Of more than 85,000 clones detected, 76% appear once; the ten largest clones hold approximately 8%. Sequenced material: PBMCs. These receptors came from a man aged 35-49 years in good health and CMV-seropositive.

The chain uses TRBV19 and TRBJ2-5, with D possibly matching TRBD1 (8 bases). Germline V gene sequence: CDR1 LNHDA, CDR2 SQIVND (reference sequence). The CDR3 loop spans 16 amino acids. Deletions cut 6 bases from V and 4 bases from J, with 21 bases between. CDR3 residues: CASSLPQGGVGETQYF. CDR3 sequence (DNA): TGTGCCAGTAGCCTTCCACAGGGGGGGGTCGGAGAGACCCAGTACTTC.

This chain uses TRBV13 with TRBJ1-3; D unclear. The V end was cut by 5 bases, the J end by 0 bases, with 11 bases between. The CDR3 sequence is 15 residues long. Germline values: CDR1 PRHDT, CDR2 FYEKMQ (reference sequence). The CDR3 nucleotides are TGTGCCAGCAGCCTCGGACGGGACTCTGGAAACACCATATATTTT. Translating it yields CASSLGRDSGNTIYF.

The chain is built from TRBV30 and TRBJ2-1; the match to TRBD1 covers 8 bases. Germline CDR1 and CDR2: GTSNPN and SVGIG (reference sequence). This CDR3 region has 14 residues. V dropped 5 bases and J dropped 2; count of bases not matched to a gene: 5. This chain's CDR3 is CAWCLQGAYNEQFF. The CDR3 coding sequence is TGTGCCTGGTGTCTACAGGGGGCCTACAATGAGCAGTTCTTC. Filled out from reference TRBV30 and TRBJ2-1, the complete variable domain reads SQTIHQWPATLVQPVGSPLSLECTVEGTSNPNLYWYRQAAGRGLQLLFYSVGIGQISSEVPQNLSASRPQDRQFILSSKKLLLSDSGFYLCAWCLQGAYNEQFFGPGTRLTVL.

This clone has only a few counts. The chain couples TRBV5-6 to TRBJ1-2; D ambiguous. Trimming left V 1 base short and J 7 bases short, with 11 bases between. Looked up from germline, CDR1 is SGHDT and CDR2 is YYEEEE. CDR3 length equals 13 residues. CDR3 DNA sequence: TGTGCCAGCAGCTTGCCAGGAGGAGGTGGCTACACCTTC. The encoded protein is CASSLPGGGGYTF. Based on the CDR3 plus reference TRBV5-6 and TRBJ1-2, the full variable domain is DAGVTQSPTHLIKTRGQQVTLRCSPKSGHDTVSWYQQALGQGPQFIFQYYEEEERQRGNFPDRFSGHQFPNYSSELNVNALLLGDSALYLCASSLPGGGGYTFGSGTRLTVV.

V is TRBV5-1 and J is TRBJ2-1, with a weak D call TRBD2 (6 bases). CDR1 SGHRS and CDR2 YFSETQ come from the germline V gene. The CDR3 sequence is 15 residues long. V was cut by 2 bases and J by 7 bases, with 16 bases left in between. CDR3 in DNA: TGCGCCAGCAGCTTAACCCTCGGGGGTAGAAATGAGCAGTTCTTC. This codes for CASSLTLGGRNEQFF.